These 7 T cell receptor beta chains came from one sample sequenced in a study of blood T cell repertoires in COVID-19. Sequencing was performed with immunoSEQ multiplex PCR; in TCRdb, only in-frame clones are kept and a portion is missing. The sample comprises 85,000 to 130,000 clones, 71% of which are singletons, and roughly 0.9% rests with the top ten. The sequencing sample was made of peripheral blood. Receptors originate from a human donor with acute or convalescent COVID-19. The donor label of this sample is uncertain.

This chain links TRBV7-9 with TRBJ1-1; D may be TRBD1 (6 bases). The ends were cut back, 5 bases at V and 4 bases at J, with 14 bases in the middle. CDR1 is SEHNR and CDR2 is FQNEAQ in the germline V gene (reference sequence). The CDR3 loop spans 14 amino acids. The CDR3 loop reads CASSPWGGGTEAFF. In DNA form, the CDR3 reads TGTGCCAGCAGCCCCTGGGGAGGGGGCACTGAAGCTTTCTTT.

V gene TRBV2 combines with J gene TRBJ2-5; D call uncertain. The V end was cut by 5 bases, the J end by 1 base, with 20 bases between. Germline loops: CDR1 SNHLY, CDR2 FYNNEI. The CDR3 has 17 amino acids. The CDR3 DNA is TGTGCCAGCAGTACACAGATCCGGATAGGTACCCAAGAGACCCAGTACTTC. Translating it yields CASSTQIRIGTQETQYF.

V and J are TRBV7-2 and TRBJ1-2, with D perhaps TRBD1 (6 bases). Trimming removed 5 bases at V and 4 bases at J, with 11 bases between. This CDR3 region has 13 residues. Germline CDR1 reads SGHTA; CDR2 reads FQGNSA. Here the CDR3 DNA reads TGTGCCAGCAGCCGTGACAGGATCTATGGCTACACCTTC. Its translation is CASSRDRIYGYTF.

This clone has more than one count but fewer than ten. This chain links TRBV4-1 with TRBJ1-1; 7 bases map to TRBD1. Germline CDR1 reads MGHRA; CDR2 reads YSYEKL. After removal of 4 bases from V and 1 base from J, the junction contained 6 bases not matched to a gene. The CDR3 extends over 15 amino acids. This CDR3 reads CASSLYGTANTEAFF. The CDR3 nucleotides are TGCGCCAGCAGCCTTTACGGGACAGCGAACACTGAAGCTTTCTTT.

The chain employs TRBV4-1 and TRBJ2-5; 8 bases map to TRBD1. With 0 bases clipped from V and 5 bases from J, the junction kept 14 bases outside the gene matches. The CDR3 has 18 amino acids. Germline V gene data show CDR1 as MGHRA and CDR2 as YSYEKL. The CDR3 DNA follows: TGCGCCAGCAGCCAAGAAGAGACAGGGGTAATAGGATGGGAGACCCAGTACTTC. It yields the protein CASSQEETGVIGWETQYF.

The rearrangement uses TRBV2 and TRBJ1-2; D is perhaps TRBD1 (5 bases). V shed 0 bases and J shed 7 bases, with 9 bases lying between them. The CDR3 is made up of 13 amino acids. Germline assignment: CDR1 SNHLY and CDR2 FYNNEI. CDR3 protein: CASSEALQGGYTF. The DNA for the CDR3 is TGTGCCAGCAGTGAAGCGCTCCAGGGTGGCTACACCTTC.

This rearrangement joins TRBV4-1 to TRBJ1-1; TRBD1 matches at 7 bases. CDR1 is MGHRA and CDR2 is YSYEKL in the germline V gene. The CDR3 totals 14 residues. With 6 bases clipped from V and 1 base from J, the junction kept 5 bases outside the gene matches. This CDR3 is CASSTGQWNTEAFF. CDR3 in DNA: TGCGCCAGCAGTACGGGACAGTGGAACACTGAAGCTTTCTTT.